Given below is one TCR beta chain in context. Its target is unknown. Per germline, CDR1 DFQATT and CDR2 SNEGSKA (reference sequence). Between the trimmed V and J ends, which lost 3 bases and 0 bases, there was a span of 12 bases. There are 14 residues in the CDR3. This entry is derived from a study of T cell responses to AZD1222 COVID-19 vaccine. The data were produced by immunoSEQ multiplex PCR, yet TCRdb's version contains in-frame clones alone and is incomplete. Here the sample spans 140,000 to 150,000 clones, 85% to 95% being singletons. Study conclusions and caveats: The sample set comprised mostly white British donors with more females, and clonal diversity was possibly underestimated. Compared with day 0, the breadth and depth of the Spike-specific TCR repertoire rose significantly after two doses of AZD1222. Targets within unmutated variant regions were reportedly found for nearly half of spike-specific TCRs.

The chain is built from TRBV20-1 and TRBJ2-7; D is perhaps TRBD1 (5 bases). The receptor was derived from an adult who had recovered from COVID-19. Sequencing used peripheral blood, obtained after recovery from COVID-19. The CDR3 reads CSASSQDNSYEQYF. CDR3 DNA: TGCAGTGCTAGTTCACAGGACAACTCCTACGAGCAGTACTTC.